This T cell receptor beta chain comes out of a study of shared clonotypes between healthy human individuals. Study-wide findings and caveats: Generally, naive subsets came out with larger estimated richness than memory subsets. The naive CD4 repertoires of several donors were compared, and approximately 5% of clonotypes were shared.

Caucasian adults residing in Nashville, Tennessee made up all the donors. The CDR3 length is 14 residues. CDR1 SEHNR and CDR2 FQNEAQ come from the germline V gene (reference sequence). The V end lost 7 bases, the J end lost 1 base, and 13 bases lay between the germline ends. How the authors handled the data: Junction-only sequences without quality scores came from ImmunoSEQ, so filtering differed. Some clones are missing from TCRdb's copy, which holds only in-frame ones; the method was immunoSEQ multiplex PCR. The D gene and trimming were derived from the DNA, and the V and J assignments and clone size from that table. The sample includes approximately 1.4 million clones, 95% to 99% of them seen just once. Regarding this clone: Its antigen is undetermined.

The genes are TRBV7-9 and TRBJ1-1; a possible D gene is TRBD1 (5 bases). This sequence originates from a man between 25 and 39 years old in good health. Sample: naive CD4+ T cells sorted from blood. Subset here: CD45RA+ positively selected. The CDR3 protein is CASTRGSGNTEAFF. The CDR3 coding sequence is TGTGCCAGCACCCGGGGGAGTGGGAACACTGAAGCTTTCTTT.